The rows below give T cell receptor beta chains drawn from one sample of a study of T cells after yellow fever vaccination. TCRdb redid the calling of the 5' RACE reads with MiXCR, one entry per CDR3 protein. The table lists about 320,000 distinct CDR3 sequences, about an eighth of them singletons. This sample comprised CD4+ T cells sorted from PBMCs, obtained 15 days after the yellow fever booster vaccination. These receptors came from a man younger than 30 who received the YFV17D yellow fever vaccine. The CDR3 runs from the conserved cysteine through the conserved F or W.

>TRBJ2-4|TRBV11-2
CASSLDHPGLAGGPKNIQYF
>TRBJ2-5|TRBV2
CASSKATSGGEQETQYF
>TRBJ2-3|TRBV6-2/TRBV6-3
CASSYSLLASSTDTQYF
>TRBJ2-3|TRBV7-2
CASSPNGQGEDTQYF
>TRBJ2-7|TRBV4-2
CASSGRALSEQYF
>TRBJ2-3|TRBV7-2
CATELGDTDTQYF
>TRBJ2-3|TRBV9
CASSGGTLTDTQYF
>TRBJ2-5|TRBV27
CASRTVEETQYF
>TRBJ1-6|TRBV25-1
CASSDPFQGRNSPLHF
>TRBJ2-7|TRBV3-2
CASSQDCTYEQYF
>TRBJ2-1|TRBV9
CASSVAGVLSAGGSYNEQFF
>TRBJ2-1|TRBV5-6
CASSLQLPPNEQFF
>TRBJ2-1|TRBV6-5
CASRWTSGGGEGEQFF
>TRBJ2-7|TRBV5-1
CASSSGLGQGSYEQYF
>TRBJ2-1|TRBV7-2
CASSLDYGTEQFF
>TRBJ1-5|TRBV11-2
CASSLETNQPQHF
>TRBJ1-2|TRBV4-3
CASSQDWGTGGFGYTF
>TRBJ1-4|TRBV7-9
CASSLAQRTFEKLFF
>TRBJ2-7|TRBV5-1
CASRPGQGAVYEQYF
>TRBJ2-1|TRBV5-1
CASRGQAQSNEQFF
>TRBJ1-6|TRBV6-5
CASSPGTYNSPLHF
>TRBJ2-3|TRBV20-1
CSASLAGTQYF
>TRBJ2-5|TRBV4-3
CASSQAPQGGETQYF